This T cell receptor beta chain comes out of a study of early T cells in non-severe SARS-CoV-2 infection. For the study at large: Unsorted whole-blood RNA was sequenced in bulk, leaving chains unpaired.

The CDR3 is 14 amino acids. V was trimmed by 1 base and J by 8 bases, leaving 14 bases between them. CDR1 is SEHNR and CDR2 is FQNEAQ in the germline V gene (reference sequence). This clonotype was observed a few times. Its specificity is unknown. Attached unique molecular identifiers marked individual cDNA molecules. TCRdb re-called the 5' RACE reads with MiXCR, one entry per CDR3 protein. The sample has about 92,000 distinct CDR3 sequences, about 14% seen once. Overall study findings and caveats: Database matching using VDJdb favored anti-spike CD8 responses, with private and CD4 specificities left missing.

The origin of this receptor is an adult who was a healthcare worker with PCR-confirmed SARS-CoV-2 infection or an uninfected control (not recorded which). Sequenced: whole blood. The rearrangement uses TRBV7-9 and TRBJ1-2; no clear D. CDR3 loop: CASSLEGLLGGYTF. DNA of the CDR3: TGTGCCAGCAGCTTAGAAGGGCTCCTCGGGGGCTACACCTTC.